This T cell receptor (beta chain) was retrieved from a study of blood T cells in healthy people across ages (dated by TCRdb to between 2014 and 2017). For the study in its entirety: In model experiments, template switching captured roughly one uniquely barcoded TCR beta cDNA molecule for every two T cells. Age-related changes in TCR beta repertoire diversity were measured in the study by deep sequencing normalized with unique cDNA molecular identifiers. The donors were split into four age groups: young (average around 15 years), middle-aged (more than 35), aged (over 55) and long-lived (approximately 80). To avoid experimental bias, donors of different ages were spread randomly across the sequencing lanes. The study analyzed two additional independent replicas of 1 million unique cDNA reads from the same blood draw for two donors, one aged 18 to 29 and one aged 80 or older. Broader findings and caveats from the paper: The percentage of naive T cells measured by flow cytometry correlated strongly with observed TCR beta diversity. Estimates of total diversity based on one million sequenced T cells were regarded as lower bounds and as underestimates. Since profiling was done on bulk unsorted PBMCs, naive and antigen-experienced compartments could not be conclusively compared. Observed TCR beta diversity per million T cells fell roughly linearly with age, and a significant reduction was already apparent by age around 39. Compared with the aged group, the long-lived group had more naive CD4+ T cells, fewer expanded clones and increased TCR diversity, suggesting age selection. Donor CMV infection status was unknown, potentially confounding age-related changes in expanded clonotypes.

Measured from the cysteine to the phenylalanine, the CDR3 is 13 residues long. The entry retains the CDR3 DNA only, 39 bases that are in frame from base 1. V loses 1 base of germline sequence and J loses 8 bases, and the interval between the two ends is 11 bases. From the germline V gene (reference sequence), CDR1 is SEHNR and CDR2 is FQNEAQ. Libraries were made using 5' RACE. Sequencing was performed on an Illumina HiSeq 2500. A second PCR of roughly 6 to 12 cycles was performed with a sample-barcoded 5' primer and a J-beta primer mix. A unique molecular identifier was introduced onto each TCR beta cDNA molecule by a template-switch 5' adaptor carrying 12 random nucleotides. At least 2.5 million CDR3-containing paired-end reads were obtained from each sample. The Mint cDNA synthesis kit, primed by a TRBC-specific oligonucleotide, was used to synthesize first-strand cDNA from all RNA. All cDNA was treated with uracil-DNA glycosylase and then went through a first 18-cycle PCR with the universal primers M1SS and BC2_uni_R. Concerning the study's data processing: For normalization, 1 million high-quality reads were randomly selected from each sample, with every read carrying a distinct molecular identifier. Instead of being binned into consensus sequences, reads with shared molecular identifiers were discarded. MiTCR, set to a Q25 quality threshold and the strictest error-elimination algorithm, was used for CDR3 identification, clonotype clustering and error correction. A nonparametric unseen species model with Euler transformation was used to estimate lower-bound total TCR beta diversity. TCRdb took the public reads, trimmed them with fastp at Q25, ran MiXCR for clone calling and kept in-frame beta chains. Rows merge per CDR3 protein into single entries with the most common DNA and genes. The V and J calls, along with clone size, are taken from TCRdb and not from the paper's own processing. In all, the sample holds about 400,000 distinct CDR3 sequences, and more than 45% of those were seen once. Together, the top ten hold about 54% of the sample.

A remark on this clonotype: Its antigen specificity is not known. No base qualities exist here, and no much larger clone lies one base off it.

The donors were roughly 40 Caucasian individuals from Russia, aged roughly 6 to 100 years, who were systemically healthy. Each donor gave approximately 9.4 milliliters of peripheral blood, drawn into EDTA-treated Vacutainer tubes. Ficoll-Paque density-gradient centrifugation was used to isolate PBMCs, with at least 6.5 million per sample. Trizol reagent was used to extract total RNA from the PBMCs, yielding at least 6 micrograms per sample. For every donor, an aliquot of PBMCs went through flow cytometry to measure the percentages of naive CD45RAhigh/CD27high T cells. Sequencing was carried out using blood. The TCR was taken from a man aged 55 to 70 in good health. The chain joins TRBV7-9 to TRBJ1-2; the D gene assignment is ambiguous. The CDR3 corresponds to CASSLGGMGGYTF. In nucleotide form, the sequence is TGTGCCAGCAGCTTAGGAGGGATGGGAGGCTACACCTTC.